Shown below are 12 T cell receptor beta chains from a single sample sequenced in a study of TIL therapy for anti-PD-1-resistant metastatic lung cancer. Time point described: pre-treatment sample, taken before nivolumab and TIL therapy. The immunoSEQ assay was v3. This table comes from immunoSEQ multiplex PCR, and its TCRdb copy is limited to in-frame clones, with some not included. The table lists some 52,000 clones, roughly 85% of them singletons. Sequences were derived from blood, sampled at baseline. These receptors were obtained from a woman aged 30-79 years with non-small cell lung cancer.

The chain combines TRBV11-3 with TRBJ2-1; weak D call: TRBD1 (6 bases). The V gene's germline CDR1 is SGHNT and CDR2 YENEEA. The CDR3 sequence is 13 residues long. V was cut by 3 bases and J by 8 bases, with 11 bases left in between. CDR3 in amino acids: CASSLLQGDEQFF. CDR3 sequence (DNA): TGTGCCAGCAGCTTGCTACAGGGCGATGAGCAGTTCTTC.

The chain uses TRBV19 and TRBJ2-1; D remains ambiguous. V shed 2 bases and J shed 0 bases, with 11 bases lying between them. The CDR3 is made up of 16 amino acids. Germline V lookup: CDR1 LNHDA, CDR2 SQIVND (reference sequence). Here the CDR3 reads CASSISGQVSYNEQFF. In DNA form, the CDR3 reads TGTGCCAGTAGTATATCTGGGCAGGTCTCCTACAATGAGCAGTTCTTC.

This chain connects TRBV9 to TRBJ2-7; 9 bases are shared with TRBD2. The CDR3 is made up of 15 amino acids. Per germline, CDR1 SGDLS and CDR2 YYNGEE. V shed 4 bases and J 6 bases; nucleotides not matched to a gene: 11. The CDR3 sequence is CASSPLAGRTAEQYF. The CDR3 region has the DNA TGTGCCAGCAGCCCTCTAGCGGGACGGACTGCCGAGCAGTACTTC.

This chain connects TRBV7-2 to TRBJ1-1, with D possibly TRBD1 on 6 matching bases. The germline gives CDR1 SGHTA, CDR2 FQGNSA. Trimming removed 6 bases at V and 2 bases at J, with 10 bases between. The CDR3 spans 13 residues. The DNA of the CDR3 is TGTGCCAGCAGTACACAGGGCAACACTGAAGCTTTCTTT. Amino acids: CASSTQGNTEAFF.

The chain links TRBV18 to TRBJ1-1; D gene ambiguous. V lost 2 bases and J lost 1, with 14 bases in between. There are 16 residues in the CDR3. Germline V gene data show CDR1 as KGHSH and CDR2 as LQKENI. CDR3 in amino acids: CASSPAAGTSNTEAFF. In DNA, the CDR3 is TGTGCCAGCTCACCAGCCGCCGGCACGTCGAACACTGAAGCTTTCTTT. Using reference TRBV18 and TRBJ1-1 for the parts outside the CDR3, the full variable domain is NAGVMQNPRHLVRRRGQEARLRCSPMKGHSHVYWYRQLPEEGLKFMVYLQKENIIDESGMPKERFSAEFPKEGPSILRIQQVVRGDSAAYFCASSPAAGTSNTEAFFGQGTRLTVV.

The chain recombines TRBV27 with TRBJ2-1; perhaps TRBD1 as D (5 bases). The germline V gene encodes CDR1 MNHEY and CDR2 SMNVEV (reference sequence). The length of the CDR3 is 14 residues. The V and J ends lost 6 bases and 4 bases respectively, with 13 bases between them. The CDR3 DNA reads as TGTGCCAGCAGGCAGAACAGGCAGTACAATGAGCAGTTCTTC. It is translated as CASRQNRQYNEQFF.

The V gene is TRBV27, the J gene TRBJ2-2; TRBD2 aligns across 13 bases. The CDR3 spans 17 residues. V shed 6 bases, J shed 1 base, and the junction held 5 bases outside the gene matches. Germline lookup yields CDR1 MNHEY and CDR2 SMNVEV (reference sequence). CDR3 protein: CASSTSGGAWNTGELFF. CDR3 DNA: TGTGCCAGCAGCACTAGCGGGGGGGCGTGGAACACCGGGGAGCTGTTTTTT.

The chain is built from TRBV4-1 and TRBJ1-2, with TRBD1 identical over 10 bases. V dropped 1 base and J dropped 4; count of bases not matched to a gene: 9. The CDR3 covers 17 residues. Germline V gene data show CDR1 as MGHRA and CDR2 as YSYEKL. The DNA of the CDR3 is TGCGCCAGCAGCCAAGCCCCCGGGACAGGGGCCGGCTATGGCTACACCTTC. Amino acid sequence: CASSQAPGTGAGYGYTF.

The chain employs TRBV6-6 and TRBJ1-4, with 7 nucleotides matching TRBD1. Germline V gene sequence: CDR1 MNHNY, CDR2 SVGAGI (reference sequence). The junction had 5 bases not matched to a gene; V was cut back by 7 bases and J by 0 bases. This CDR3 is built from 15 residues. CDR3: CASKDRDPTNEKLFF. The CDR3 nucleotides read TGTGCCAGCAAAGACAGGGATCCAACTAATGAAAAACTGTTTTTT.

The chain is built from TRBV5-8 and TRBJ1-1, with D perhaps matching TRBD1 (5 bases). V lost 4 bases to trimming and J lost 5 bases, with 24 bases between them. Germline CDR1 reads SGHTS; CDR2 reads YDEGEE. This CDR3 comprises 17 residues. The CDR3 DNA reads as TGTGCCAGCAGCCAGGCGACGTCCTCCTCGCCAGGGACTGAAGCTTTCTTT. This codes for CASSQATSSSPGTEAFF.

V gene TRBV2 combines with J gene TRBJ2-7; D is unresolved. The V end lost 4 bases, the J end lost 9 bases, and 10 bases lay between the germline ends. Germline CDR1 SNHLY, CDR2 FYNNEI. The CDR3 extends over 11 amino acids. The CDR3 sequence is CASSVSGRQYF. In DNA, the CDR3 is TGTGCCAGCAGTGTGAGTGGGCGGCAGTACTTC.

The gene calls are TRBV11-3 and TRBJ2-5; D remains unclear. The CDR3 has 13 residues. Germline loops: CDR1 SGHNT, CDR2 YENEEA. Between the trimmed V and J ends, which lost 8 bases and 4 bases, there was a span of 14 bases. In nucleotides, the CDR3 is TGTGCCAGCGGCCCCGGGTTAGGAGAGACCCAGTACTTC. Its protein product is CASGPGLGETQYF.